A single sample gave rise to the 12 T cell receptor beta chains below, sequenced in a study of identical twins (TCRdb year 2016). Libraries were constructed by 5' RACE. The instrument given in TCRdb is Illumina HiSeq 2000. TCRdb cleaned the public reads at Q25 with fastp, built clones with MiXCR and kept in-frame beta chains. When rows share a CDR3 protein, they turn into one entry using the most common DNA and genes. Here the sample has some 320,000 distinct CDR3 sequences; roughly an eighth occur a single time. The ten most abundant clones make up approximately 7.6% of the sample. In addition, the sample was reused for a study of yellow fever vaccine responses in identical twins.

The sequenced sample consisted of CD8+ T cells sorted from blood. The source of these receptors is a young woman in good health.

This clonotype appeared a few times. The chain has TRBV15 and TRBJ2-3; 11 bases align to TRBD2. V shed 3 bases and J 4 bases; nucleotides not matched to a gene: 3. Germline V gene data show CDR1 as LNHNV and CDR2 as YYDKDF (reference sequence). CDR3 length: 15 amino acids. The CDR3, as DNA: TGTGCCACCAGCAGTAGCGGGGGGGCTTCAGATACGCAGTATTTT. Translating gives CATSSSGGASDTQYF.

Ten or more counts support this clonotype. The V call is TRBV11-2, the J call TRBJ2-3; 7 nucleotides line up with TRBD2. CDR3 length: 16 amino acids. Germline V gene lookup returns CDR1 SGHAT and CDR2 FQNNGV. V dropped 3 bases and J dropped 2; count of bases not matched to a gene: 8. The CDR3 nucleotides are TGTGCCAGCAGCTTTGAAGCTAGCGGAAACACAGATACGCAGTATTTT. Encoded protein: CASSFEASGNTDTQYF.

The CDR3 nucleotides read TGTGCCAGCACTCTGACTAGCGTAAGCTCCTACAATGAGCAGTTCTTC. It yields the protein CASTLTSVSSYNEQFF. The genes are TRBV6-2 or TRBV6-3 and TRBJ2-1, with TRBD2 matching over 8 bases. The V segment lost 7 bases and the J segment 0 bases; nucleotides outside the gene matches: 8. The CDR3 has 16 amino acids. Germline V gene data show CDR1 as MNHEY and CDR2 as SVGEGT.

This clonotype has only one observation. The chain carries TRBV11-2 and TRBJ2-5, with 13 bases matching TRBD2. The ends lost 5 bases at V and 4 bases at J; junction bases unmatched: 13. CDR3 length: 18 residues. Germline-derived CDR1 and CDR2 are SGHAT and FQNNGV. The CDR3 DNA sequence: TGTGCCAGCAGCCACGGACTAGCGGGAGTTGGTTTTTTAGAGACCCAGTACTTC. Protein: CASSHGLAGVGFLETQYF. The full variable domain, rest sourced from reference TRBV11-2 and TRBJ2-5, is EAGVAQSPRYKIIEKRQSVAFWCNPISGHATLYWYQQILGQGPKLLIQFQNNGVVDDSQLPKDRFSAERLKGVDSTLKIQPAKLEDSAVYLCASSHGLAGVGFLETQYFGPGTRLLVL.

The chain employs TRBV12-3 or TRBV12-4 and TRBJ2-3; D is perhaps TRBD1 or TRBD2 (5 bases each). V was pared by 4 bases and J by 3 bases, with 11 bases between. The CDR3 covers 14 residues. In nucleotides, the CDR3 is TGTGCCAGCAGTTCCGGGACGGGTACAGATACGCAGTATTTT. Translation gives CASSSGTGTDTQYF.

The chain employs TRBV5-1 and TRBJ2-2, with D unclear. The CDR3 loop spans 14 amino acids. CDR1 and CDR2 from the germline V gene are SGHRS and YFSETQ. V lost 4 bases and J lost 2, with 9 bases in between. CDR3 DNA sequence: TGCGCCAGCAGCGAGACACTTAACACCGGGGAGCTGTTTTTT. Translation: CASSETLNTGELFF.

V and J are TRBV5-1 and TRBJ2-5, with 10 bases that match TRBD2. Trimming cost V 2 bases and J 1 base; bases outside gene matches: 5. Per germline, CDR1 SGHRS and CDR2 YFSETQ. The CDR3 is 16 amino acids. The CDR3 DNA reads TGCGCCAGCAGCTTACAGCTAGCGGGGGTCCAAGAGACCCAGTACTTC. Its translation is CASSLQLAGVQETQYF. Complete variable domain (other parts from reference TRBV5-1 and TRBJ2-5): KAGVTQTPRYLIKTRGQQVTLSCSPISGHRSVSWYQQTPGQGLQFLFEYFSETQRNKGNFPGRFSGRQFSNSRSEMNVSTLELGDSALYLCASSLQLAGVQETQYFGPGTRLLVL.

This clonotype occurred a few times. The V gene is TRBV3-1, the J gene TRBJ2-3; 8 bases fit TRBD2. Germline V lookup: CDR1 LGHDT, CDR2 YNNKEL (reference sequence). V trimming: 1 base; J trimming: 4 bases; junction bases outside the gene matches: 7. This CDR3 comprises 16 residues. CDR3 protein: CASSQGTSSSSDTQYF. CDR3 nucleotide sequence: TGTGCCAGCAGCCAAGGGACTAGCTCTTCTTCAGATACGCAGTATTTT.

V usage is TRBV27 and J usage is TRBJ1-2; the D is unclear. Looked up from germline, CDR1 is MNHEY and CDR2 is SMNVEV (reference sequence). The ends were cut back, 3 bases at V and 8 bases at J, with 19 bases in the middle. This CDR3 region has 15 residues. CDR3 region: CASSFSKGTPGGYTF. The CDR3 DNA reads as TGTGCCAGCAGTTTCAGTAAAGGAACCCCGGGGGGCTACACCTTC.

This clonotype was seen many times. V and J are TRBV12-3 or TRBV12-4 and TRBJ2-3, with D perhaps TRBD1 (6 bases). The CDR3 is 15 residues long. V was clipped by 5 bases and J by 3 bases, with 15 bases between them. The CDR3 sequence: CASSHRVAGTDTQYF. The CDR3 DNA follows: TGTGCCAGCAGTCACAGGGTTGCTGGAACAGATACGCAGTATTTT.

This clonotype was recorded a few times. V gene TRBV5-1 combines with J gene TRBJ2-2; D uncertain. Germline CDR1 and CDR2: SGHRS and YFSETQ. V was pared by 4 bases and J by 1 base, with 8 bases between. This CDR3 has 14 amino acids. The CDR3 region is CASSEPLNTGELFF. The CDR3 DNA is TGCGCCAGCAGCGAACCCCTGAACACCGGGGAGCTGTTTTTT.

This clonotype was seen a handful of times. This sequence joins TRBV27 and TRBJ1-6; D remains ambiguous. This CDR3 comprises 13 residues. Germline CDR1 MNHEY, CDR2 SMNVEV (reference sequence). The germline V and J ends were trimmed by 8 bases and 11 bases, with 16 bases remaining between them. The CDR3 spells CASGEFRTPPLHF. The CDR3 region has the DNA TGTGCCAGCGGGGAATTTAGGACGCCACCCCTCCACTTT.